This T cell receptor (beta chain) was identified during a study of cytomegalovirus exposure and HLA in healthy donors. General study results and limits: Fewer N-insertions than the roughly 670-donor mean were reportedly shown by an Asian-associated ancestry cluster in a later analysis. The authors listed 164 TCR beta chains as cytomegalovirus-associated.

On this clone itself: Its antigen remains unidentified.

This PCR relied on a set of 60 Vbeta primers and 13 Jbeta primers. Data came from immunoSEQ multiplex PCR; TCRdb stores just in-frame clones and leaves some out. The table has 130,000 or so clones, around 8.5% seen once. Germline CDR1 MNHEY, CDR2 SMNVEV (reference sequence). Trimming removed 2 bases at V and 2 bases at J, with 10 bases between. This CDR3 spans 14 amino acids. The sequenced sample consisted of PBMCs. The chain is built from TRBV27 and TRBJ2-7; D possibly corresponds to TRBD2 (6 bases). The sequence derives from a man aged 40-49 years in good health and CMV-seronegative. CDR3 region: CASSLGTRAYEQYF. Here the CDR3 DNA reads TGTGCCAGCAGTTTAGGGACTCGGGCCTACGAGCAGTACTTC.